This T cell receptor beta chain appears in the sequencing data of a study of CD8+ T cells in alopecia areata. Broader study findings: Affected scalp, especially in alopecia totalis/universalis, had a higher clonality than normal scalp did.

A word on this clone: Its cognate antigen is unknown. Its ends do not fully match the called genes, so a read error is possible.

TCR sequencing used cDNA made by reverse transcription of extracted RNA. The assay was immunoSEQ multiplex PCR, and TCRdb's table has in-frame clones only and misses some. In the table there are approximately 99,000 clones, 59% of which are singletons. This CDR3 contains 13 residues. Germline V CDR1 and CDR2: SGHTA, FQGNSA. PBMCs served as the source from which CD4+ and CD8+ T cells were sorted. Sample: CD8+ T cells sorted from blood. This chain connects TRBV7-2 to TRBJ2-7, with a tentative D call TRBD2 (6 bases). The source is a human donor in good health. In DNA form, the CDR3 reads TGCGCCAGCAGCCAAGAAGGCGGGGACGAGCAGTACTTC. This codes for CASSQEGGDEQYF.